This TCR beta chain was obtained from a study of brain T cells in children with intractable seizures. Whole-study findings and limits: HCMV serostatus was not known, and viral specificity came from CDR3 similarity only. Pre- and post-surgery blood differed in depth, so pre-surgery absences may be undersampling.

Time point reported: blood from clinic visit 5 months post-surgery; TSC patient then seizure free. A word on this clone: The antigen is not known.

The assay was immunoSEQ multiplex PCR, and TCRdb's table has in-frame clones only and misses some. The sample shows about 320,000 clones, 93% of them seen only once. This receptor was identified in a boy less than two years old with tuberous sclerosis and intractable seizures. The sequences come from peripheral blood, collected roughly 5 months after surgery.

CDR3 coding DNA: TGTGCCAGCAGTGTCCCCCCGCCGCGGAGCACCTACGAGCAGTACTTC. Its protein is CASSVPPPRSTYEQYF. V is TRBV2 and J is TRBJ2-7; D call uncertain. The ends were cut back, 4 bases at V and 2 bases at J, with 18 bases in the middle. Germline V gene data show CDR1 as SNHLY and CDR2 as FYNNEI. The CDR3 contains 16 residues.